Below, 12 T cell receptor beta chains from the same sample are listed, as sequenced in a study of T-cell memory formation after mild COVID-19. TCRdb itself ran the 5' RACE reads through MiXCR, one entry per CDR3 protein. Of some 290,000 distinct CDR3 sequences listed, around 16% are singletons. Sequencing was performed on PBMCs or a T cell subset sorted from them (not recorded which). The origin of the receptors is a man between 18 and 35 years old who had mild COVID-19 (a few samples of this study predate the infection). Cell type and time point are not known.

This clonotype appeared many times. The V call is TRBV7-2, the J call TRBJ1-5; D uncertain. Germline lookup yields CDR1 SGHTA and CDR2 FQGNSA. This CDR3 spans 15 amino acids. V gave up 5 bases and J gave up 4 bases, with 15 bases separating them. CDR3: CASSPWTGQNQPQHF. The CDR3 DNA follows: TGTGCCAGCAGCCCCTGGACGGGTCAAAATCAGCCCCAGCATTTT.

There are a few counts of this clonotype. The V call is TRBV4-3, the J call TRBJ2-7; 7 bases line up with TRBD2. There are 14 residues in the CDR3. V gave up 4 bases and J gave up 2 bases; unmatched junction bases: 5. Germline CDR1 and CDR2: LGHNA and YSLEER. The CDR3, as DNA: TGCGCCAGCAGCCTCGTAGCGGGCACCTACGAGCAGTACTTC. It encodes CASSLVAGTYEQYF.

The chain combines TRBV21-1 with TRBJ2-3; the table gives TRBD1 as D, unverified against the DNA. TRBV21-1 is marked as a pseudogene. The CDR3 sequence is 15 residues long. Here the CDR3 DNA reads TGTGCCAGCAGCAGAGGACAGGGAAGGGGGGATACGCAGTATTTT. Translated: CASSRGQGRGDTQYF.

In this sample, this clonotype turned up a few times. The genes are TRBV20-1 and TRBJ1-5, with TRBD1 matching 7 bases. Germline V gene sequence: CDR1 DFQATT, CDR2 SNEGSKA (reference sequence). V shed 3 bases and J 1 base; nucleotides not matched to a gene: 9. This CDR3 is 16 amino acids long. The CDR3 protein is CSASLGGARSNQPQHF. CDR3 DNA sequence: TGCAGTGCTAGTCTAGGGGGCGCAAGGAGCAATCAGCCCCAGCATTTT.

This chain connects TRBV11-2 to TRBJ2-3; D is perhaps TRBD1 (6 bases). The V and J ends lost 4 bases and 5 bases respectively, with 13 bases between them. Germline V gives CDR1 SGHAT, CDR2 FQNNGV. This CDR3 region has 14 residues. The CDR3 nucleotides read TGTGCCAGCAGCTACAGGGAACGGAGAGATACGCAGTATTTT. Its translation is CASSYRERRDTQYF.

This clonotype was observed a few times. The chain joins TRBV7-9 to TRBJ2-5; no definite D call. CDR3 length equals 16 residues. V was shortened by 5 bases and J by 0 bases, with 16 bases between the two germline ends. Germline CDR1 SEHNR, CDR2 FQNEAQ (reference sequence). CDR3 DNA: TGTGCCAGCAGCCCCTATTTAACGGGCTACCAAGAGACCCAGTACTTC. Its protein product is CASSPYLTGYQETQYF.

This clonotype appeared a few times. This chain's CDR3 is CASSKGLAGWDTQYF. The CDR3 DNA is TGTGCCAGCAGCAAGGGACTAGCGGGGTGGGATACGCAGTATTTT. This chain joins TRBV5-6 and TRBJ2-3; TRBD2 matches 13 bases. This CDR3 comprises 15 residues. Germline trimming cut 4 bases from V and 6 bases from J; bases unmatched to any gene: 5. Looked up from germline, CDR1 is SGHDT and CDR2 is YYEEEE.

CDR3 DNA: TGCGCCAGCAGCCACGCTAGCGTTGCCGATACGCAGTATTTT. This codes for CASSHASVADTQYF. J is TRBJ2-3 and V is TRBV4-1, with D perhaps matching TRBD2 (6 bases). From germline, CDR1 is MGHRA and CDR2 YSYEKL. The CDR3 totals 14 residues. V was cut by 3 bases and J by 6 bases, with 13 bases left in between.

The chain couples TRBV20-1 to TRBJ1-1, with D possibly matching TRBD1 (5 bases). The CDR3 sequence is 12 residues long. V lost 0 bases and J lost 6, with 8 bases in between. CDR1 and CDR2 (germline): DFQATT, SNEGSKA (reference sequence). The CDR3: CSARDRGPEAFF. CDR3 DNA sequence: TGCAGTGCTAGAGATCGGGGCCCTGAAGCTTTCTTT.

This clonotype has just a few counts. The rearrangement links TRBV6-1 to TRBJ1-6; D may be TRBD1 (6 bases). The V and J ends lost 5 bases and 10 bases respectively, with 18 bases between them. The CDR3 sequence is 15 residues long. Germline CDR1 and CDR2: MNHNS and SASEGT. The CDR3: CASSRGGTARSPLHF. The CDR3 nucleotides are TGTGCCAGCAGTAGGGGGGGTACGGCAAGATCACCCCTCCACTTT.

This clonotype was found a few times. V is TRBV7-2 and J is TRBJ1-6; tentatively, D is TRBD1 (5 bases). V lost 4 bases, J lost 9 bases, and 13 bases lay in between. The CDR3 has 14 residues. Germline loops: CDR1 SGHTA, CDR2 FQGNSA. In DNA, the CDR3 is TGTGCCAGCAGCTCACAACTGACAGCTTCACCCCTCCACTTT. Its translation: CASSSQLTASPLHF.

The chain employs TRBV7-8 and TRBJ1-4, with 7 bases identical to TRBD1. The CDR3 has 17 amino acids. The V and J ends lost 5 bases and 0 bases, in that order; junction bases with no gene match: 9. Germline assignment: CDR1 SGHVS and CDR2 FQNEAQ. In nucleotides, the CDR3 is TGTGCCAGCAGCGCTATCTCAGGGGGTGCAACTAATGAAAAACTGTTTTTT. Its protein product is CASSAISGGATNEKLFF.